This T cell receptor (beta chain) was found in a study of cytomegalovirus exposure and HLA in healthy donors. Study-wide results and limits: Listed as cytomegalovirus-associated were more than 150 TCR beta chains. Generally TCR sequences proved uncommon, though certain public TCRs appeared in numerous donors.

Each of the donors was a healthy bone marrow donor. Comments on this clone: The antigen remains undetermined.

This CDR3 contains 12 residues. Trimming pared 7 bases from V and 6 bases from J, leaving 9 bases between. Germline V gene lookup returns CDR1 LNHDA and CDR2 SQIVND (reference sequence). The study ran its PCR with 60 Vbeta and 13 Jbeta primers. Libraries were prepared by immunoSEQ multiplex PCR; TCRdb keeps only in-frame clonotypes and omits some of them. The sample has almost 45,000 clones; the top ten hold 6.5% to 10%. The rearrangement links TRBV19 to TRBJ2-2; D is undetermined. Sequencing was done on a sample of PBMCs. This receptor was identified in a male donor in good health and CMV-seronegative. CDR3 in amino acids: CASMAVSGELFF. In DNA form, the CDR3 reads TGTGCCAGTATGGCGGTTTCCGGGGAGCTGTTTTTT.